Below, 13 T cell receptor beta chains from the same sample are listed, as sequenced in a study of T cell repertoires in cytomegalovirus infection. Antigens of these TCRs are unknown. A single record per CDR3 protein comes from TCRdb applying MiXCR to the reads. This sample has 830,000 or so distinct CDR3 sequences; 30% to 35% occur once, and the top ten carry 12%. The starting material was cultured CD8+ T cells from PBMCs, obtained from culture after CMV antigen stimulation. The receptors here all came from a human donor in good health (CMV status not recorded). Some clones in this sample may be carry-over from other donors' samples.

A few counts support this clonotype. CDR3 region: CASSLLERGPSDEQFF. The CDR3, as DNA: TGTGCCAGCAGCTTGTTGGAGCGGGGCCCTTCGGATGAGCAGTTCTTC. The V and J genes are TRBV11-2 and TRBJ2-1, with 7 bases fitting TRBD2. V trimming: 3 bases; J trimming: 8 bases; junction bases outside the gene matches: 13. Per germline, CDR1 SGHAT and CDR2 FQNNGV. The CDR3 loop spans 16 amino acids.

This clonotype was picked up a small number of times. The chain links TRBV20-1 to TRBJ2-3; 10 nucleotides match TRBD2. CDR1 DFQATT and CDR2 SNEGSKA come from the germline V gene (reference sequence). Trimming at V came to 2 bases and at J to 6 bases, leaving 8 bases not matched to a gene. This CDR3 comprises 15 residues. The CDR3 loop reads CSARPGLAKSDTQYF. CDR3 bases: TGCAGTGCTAGACCGGGACTAGCGAAGTCTGATACGCAGTATTTT.

V gene TRBV19 combines with J gene TRBJ1-1; no reliable D call. V lost 9 bases and J lost 3, with 8 bases in between. CDR3 length equals 11 residues. Germline CDR1 is LNHDA and CDR2 is SQIVND (reference sequence). CDR3 in DNA: TGTGCCAGCGGTGGCTACACTGAAGCTTTCTTT. It yields the protein CASGGYTEAFF.

This sequence joins TRBV3-1 and TRBJ1-5; D gene uncertain. CDR3 length equals 16 residues. Germline CDR1 is LGHDT and CDR2 is YNNKEL (reference sequence). V was cut by 0 bases and J by 5 bases, with 14 bases left in between. CDR3 in DNA: TGTGCCAGCAGCCAAGATCCCATCGCCCCAGATCAGCCCCAGCATTTT. The encoded protein is CASSQDPIAPDQPQHF.

The V and J genes are TRBV15 and TRBJ2-5; D gene unclear. The V end was cut by 0 bases, the J end by 2 bases, with 16 bases between. The CDR3 consists of 17 residues. Germline V gives CDR1 LNHNV, CDR2 YYDKDF (reference sequence). CDR3 in DNA: TGTGCCACCAGCAGAGATGGGTTCGGCGTAGAGCAAGAGACCCAGTACTTC. This codes for CATSRDGFGVEQETQYF.

The chain uses TRBV12-3 or TRBV12-4 and TRBJ1-1; TRBD1 might be the D (5 bases). CDR3 size: 11 residues. The V gene lost 8 bases and the J gene lost 10 bases, with 14 bases spanning the gap. CDR3: CASAGGGGAFF. The CDR3 DNA is TGTGCCAGCGCTGGGGGGGGAGGAGCTTTCTTT.

This clonotype was seen many times. The rearrangement uses TRBV7-8 and TRBJ2-5, with TRBD1 identical over 7 bases. The CDR3 loop spans 15 amino acids. Germline-derived CDR1 and CDR2 are SGHVS and FQNEAQ. V dropped 9 bases and J dropped 2; count of bases not matched to a gene: 12. CDR3: CASGDSRFSQETQYF. The CDR3 bases are TGTGCCAGTGGGGACAGCCGCTTCTCGCAAGAGACCCAGTACTTC. The whole variable domain, filled in from reference TRBV7-8 and TRBJ2-5, reads GAGVSQSPRYKVAKRGQDVALRCDPISGHVSLFWYQQALGQGPEFLTYFQNEAQLDKSGLPSDRFFAERPEGSVSTLKIQRTQQEDSAVYLCASGDSRFSQETQYFGPGTRLLVL.

Comments on this clonotype: A junction boundary mismatches the germline segment, possibly from a read error. This sequence joins TRBV6-8 and TRBJ2-1, with unresolved D. The CDR3 contains 15 residues. Germline V lookup: CDR1 MNHGY, CDR2 SAAAGT. The CDR3 is CASSYQLQLGNEQSF. The CDR3 nucleotides are TGTGCCAGCAGTTACCAACTACAGCTTGGCAATGAGCAGTCCTTC.

The rearrangement joins TRBV6-5 to TRBJ2-5; 9 bases fit TRBD2. The CDR3 consists of 15 residues. CDR1 and CDR2 (germline): MNHEY, SVGAGI. The V segment lost 6 bases and the J segment 5 bases; nucleotides outside the gene matches: 10. Here the CDR3 DNA reads TGTGCCAGCAGCCCTCAGCGGGGGGTTGGTGAGACCCAGTACTTC. It encodes CASSPQRGVGETQYF.

The rearrangement links TRBV6-6 to TRBJ1-2; D is ambiguous. CDR3 length: 17 residues. The germline gives CDR1 MNHNY, CDR2 SVGAGI (reference sequence). Trimming took off 2 bases at V and 2 bases at J, with 18 bases between the two ends. The CDR3 DNA is TGTGCCAGCAGTTACGGCGAGGGTCTAGTCGAAAACTATGGCTACACCTTC. Translating it yields CASSYGEGLVENYGYTF.

In regard to this clonotype: In this CDR3 the conserved last residue, phenylalanine or tryptophan, is missing, so a read error is likely. The chain couples TRBV7-9 to TRBJ2-7; 7 positions agree with TRBD1. Germline values: CDR1 SEHNR, CDR2 FQNEAQ (reference sequence). J lost 1 base, V lost 1 base, and 7 bases had no gene match. The CDR3 contains 16 residues. Written as DNA, the CDR3 is TGTGCCAGCAGCTTAGTGACAGGGAGCCTATCCTACGAGCAGTACTCC. Translated: CASSLVTGSLSYEQYS.

The chain joins TRBV27 to TRBJ2-7; D is unresolved. The CDR3 is 11 amino acids. Germline CDR1 is MNHEY and CDR2 is SMNVEV (reference sequence). The germline V and J ends were trimmed by 5 bases and 3 bases, with 5 bases remaining between them. DNA for the CDR3: TGTGCCAGCAGTATGGGCTACGAGCAGTACTTC. The encoded protein is CASSMGYEQYF.

Comments on this clonotype: Sequence at one end of the junction differs from germline and may be a read error. The rearrangement joins TRBV6-2 or TRBV6-3 to TRBJ1-3, with D uncertain. This CDR3 contains 16 residues. Germline V lookup: CDR1 MNHEY, CDR2 SVGEGT. CDR3 region: CANSYHDGSSGNTIYF. DNA of the CDR3: TGTGCCAACAGTTACCATGACGGGAGCTCTGGAAACACCATATATTTT.